This TCR beta chain was identified during a study of T cells in Graves' hyperthyroidism and ophthalmopathy. Uncontrolled infections, other autoimmune diseases, pregnancy or lactation led to exclusion of patients. J lost 4 bases, V lost 6 bases, and 9 bases had no gene match. CDR3 size: 15 residues. CDR1 and CDR2 (germline): MNHNS, SASEGT. This clonotype appeared a few times. Amplification yielded TCR beta CDR3 regions, with RNA transcripts as the source. An initial round of RT-PCR targeting the TCR CDR3 relied on the HTBI primer set. A single record per CDR3 protein comes from TCRdb applying MiXCR to the multiplex PCR reads. The sample has a few hundred thousand distinct CDR3 sequences; 12% to 15% are singletons.

Sequenced material: blood. The J gene is TRBJ1-3, the V gene TRBV6-1, with TRBD1 identical over 7 bases. This receptor was obtained from a woman in her forties with Graves' hyperthyroidism. This CDR3 reads CASRPTGVSGNTIYF. The CDR3 DNA follows: TGTGCCAGCAGGCCCACAGGGGTATCGGGAAACACCATATATTTT.